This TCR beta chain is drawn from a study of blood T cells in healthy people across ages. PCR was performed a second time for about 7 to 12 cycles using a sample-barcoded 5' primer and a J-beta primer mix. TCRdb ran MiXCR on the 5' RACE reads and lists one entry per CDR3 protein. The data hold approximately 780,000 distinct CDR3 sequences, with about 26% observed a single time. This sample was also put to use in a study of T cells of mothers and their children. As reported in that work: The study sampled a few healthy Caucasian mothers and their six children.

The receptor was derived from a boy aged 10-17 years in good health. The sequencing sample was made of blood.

The CDR3 DNA is TGCGCCAGCAGCCCCCAGGCGGGGGCCCTCACAGATACGCAGTATTTT. Translation: CASSPQAGALTDTQYF. V is TRBV5-1 and J is TRBJ2-3, with D tentatively TRBD2 (7 bases). V was shortened by 4 bases and J by 2 bases, with 17 bases between the two germline ends. Germline CDR1 reads SGHRS; CDR2 reads YFSETQ. CDR3 length: 16 amino acids.